Sequencing of this T cell receptor (beta chain) was carried out in a study of regulatory T cells in long-lasting Graves disease. Both iRepertoire HTBI primers and Arm-PCR of CDR3 regions were used to build the TCR beta libraries. Original data processing: Identification yielded about 66 TRBV and approximately 13 TRBJ segments across samples. TCRdb analysed the multiplex PCR reads with MiXCR anew, one entry per CDR3 protein. The V and J calls come from TCRdb's annotation, not from the publication. The table includes roughly 420,000 distinct CDR3 sequences, approximately 16% detected once. The time point is: newly diagnosed GD, antithyroid drugs for less than 3 months. PBMCs were the source of the RNA used for TCR sequencing. The CDR3 contains 15 residues. With 3 bases removed from V and 3 bases from J, the gap between germline ends came to 18 bases. Looked up from germline, CDR1 is SQVTM and CDR2 is ANQGSEA.

The same specimen was also included in a second study, on T cells in Graves' hyperthyroidism and ophthalmopathy. That work states: Newly diagnosed hyperthyroidism, duration under 2 months, in patients aged 18 to 65.

The chain employs TRBV29-1 and TRBJ2-7; the D gene is possibly TRBD2 (6 bases). The sample here was peripheral blood mononuclear cells (PBMCs), taken at new diagnosis, from a patient treated with antithyroid drugs. This TCR derives from a young woman with Graves disease. The CDR3 region is CSVEYQSGRNYEQYF. CDR3 nucleotide sequence: TGCAGCGTTGAGTATCAGTCAGGGAGGAACTACGAGCAGTACTTC.